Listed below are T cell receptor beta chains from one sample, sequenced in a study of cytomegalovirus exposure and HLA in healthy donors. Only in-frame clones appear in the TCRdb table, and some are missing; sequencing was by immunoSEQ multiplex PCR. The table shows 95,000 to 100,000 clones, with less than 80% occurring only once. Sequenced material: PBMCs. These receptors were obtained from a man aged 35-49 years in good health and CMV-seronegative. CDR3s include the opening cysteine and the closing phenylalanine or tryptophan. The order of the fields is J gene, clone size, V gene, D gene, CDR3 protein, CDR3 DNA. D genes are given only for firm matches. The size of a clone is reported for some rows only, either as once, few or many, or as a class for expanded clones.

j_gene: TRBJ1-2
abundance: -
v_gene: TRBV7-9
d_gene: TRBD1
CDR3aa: CSSSSSRDRGGYTF
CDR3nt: TGTTCCAGCAGCTCATCCCGGGACAGGGGTGGCTACACCTTC

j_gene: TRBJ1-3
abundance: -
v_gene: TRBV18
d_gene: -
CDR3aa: CASSPGRPGNTIYF
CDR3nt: TGTGCCAGCTCACCGGGGCGACCTGGAAACACCATATATTTT

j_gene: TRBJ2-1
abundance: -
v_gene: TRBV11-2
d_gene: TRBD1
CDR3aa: CASSRGTARSIHEQFF
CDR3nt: TGTGCCAGCAGCAGAGGGACAGCAAGGAGTATCCATGAGCAGTTCTTC

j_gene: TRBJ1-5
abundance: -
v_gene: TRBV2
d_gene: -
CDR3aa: CASSDWGLEPQHF
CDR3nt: TGTGCCAGCAGTGACTGGGGCTTGGAGCCCCAGCATTTT

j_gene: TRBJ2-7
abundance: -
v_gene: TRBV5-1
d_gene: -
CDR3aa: CASSLGGGDYEQYF
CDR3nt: TGCGCCAGCAGCTTGGGGGGGGGCGACTACGAGCAGTACTTC

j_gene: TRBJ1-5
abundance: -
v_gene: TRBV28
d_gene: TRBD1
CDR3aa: CASRPGTGPNQPQHF
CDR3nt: TGTGCCAGCAGGCCCGGGACAGGTCCCAATCAGCCCCAGCATTTT

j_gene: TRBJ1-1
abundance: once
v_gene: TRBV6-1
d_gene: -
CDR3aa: CASSFRQGPEAFF
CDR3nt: TGTGCCAGCAGTTTCCGTCAGGGCCCTGAAGCTTTCTTT

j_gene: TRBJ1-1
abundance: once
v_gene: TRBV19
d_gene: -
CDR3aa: CASSIEDTTNTEAFF
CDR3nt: TGTGCCAGTAGTATAGAAGACACAACGAACACTGAAGCTTTCTTT

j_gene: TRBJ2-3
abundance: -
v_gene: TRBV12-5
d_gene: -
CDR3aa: CASGLVGGDTQYF
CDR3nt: TGTGCTAGTGGTTTGGTAGGAGGGGATACGCAGTATTTT

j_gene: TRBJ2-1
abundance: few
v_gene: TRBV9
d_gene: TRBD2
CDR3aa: CASSVRGGDNEQFF
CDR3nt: TGTGCCAGCAGCGTACGGGGGGGGGACAATGAGCAGTTCTTC

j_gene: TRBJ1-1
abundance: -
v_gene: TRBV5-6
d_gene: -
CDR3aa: CASSIEAEAFF
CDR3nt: TGTGCCAGCAGCATAGAAGCTGAAGCTTTCTTT

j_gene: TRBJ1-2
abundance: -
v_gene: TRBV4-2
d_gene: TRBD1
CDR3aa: CASGPGTANNYGYTF
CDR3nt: TGTGCCAGCGGGCCTGGGACAGCTAATAACTATGGCTACACCTTC

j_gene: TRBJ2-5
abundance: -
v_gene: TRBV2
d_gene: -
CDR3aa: CASSKGFTQETQYF
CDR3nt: TGTGCCAGCAGCAAGGGGTTTACTCAAGAGACCCAGTACTTC

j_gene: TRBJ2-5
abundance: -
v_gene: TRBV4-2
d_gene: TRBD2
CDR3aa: CASSQDQGIAGGQETQYF
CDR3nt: TGTGCCAGCAGCCAAGATCAGGGAATAGCGGGGGGCCAAGAGACCCAGTACTTC

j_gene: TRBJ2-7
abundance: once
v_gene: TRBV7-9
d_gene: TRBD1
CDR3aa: CSSSLGAGTGFYEQYF
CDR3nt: TGTTCCAGCAGCCTGGGGGCCGGGACAGGGTTCTACGAGCAGTACTTC

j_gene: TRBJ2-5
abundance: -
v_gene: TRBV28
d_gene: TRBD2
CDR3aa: CASKRGVAEAQYF
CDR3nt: TGTGCCAGCAAGCGGGGGGTCGCAGAGGCCCAGTACTTC

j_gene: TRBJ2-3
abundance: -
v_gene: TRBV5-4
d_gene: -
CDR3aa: CASSLQGTSTDTQYF
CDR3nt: TGTGCCAGCAGTCTACAGGGTACTAGCACAGATACGCAGTATTTT

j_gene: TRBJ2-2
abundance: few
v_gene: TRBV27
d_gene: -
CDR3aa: CASSLYPGVPGVNTGELFF
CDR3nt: TGTGCCAGCAGTTTATATCCCGGGGTACCGGGGGTGAACACCGGGGAGCTGTTTTTT

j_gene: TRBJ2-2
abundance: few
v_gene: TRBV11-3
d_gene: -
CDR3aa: CASSLDRDTGELFF
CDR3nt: TGTGCCAGCAGCTTAGATCGGGACACCGGGGAGCTGTTTTTT

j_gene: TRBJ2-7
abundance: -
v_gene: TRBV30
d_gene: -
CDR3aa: CAWSSGVNEQYF
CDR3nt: TGTGCCTGGAGTTCCGGGGTCAACGAGCAGTACTTC

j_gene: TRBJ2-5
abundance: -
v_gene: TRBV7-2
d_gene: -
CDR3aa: CASSYSVGPETQYF
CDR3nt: TGTGCCAGCAGCTATTCCGTCGGTCCGGAGACCCAGTACTTC

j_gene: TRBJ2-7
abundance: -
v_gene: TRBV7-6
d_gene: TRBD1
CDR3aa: CASRPDRVTYEQYF
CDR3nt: TGTGCCAGCCGACCGGACAGGGTTACCTACGAGCAGTACTTC

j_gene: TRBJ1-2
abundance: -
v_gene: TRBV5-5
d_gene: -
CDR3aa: CASRVAGEGPGGYTF
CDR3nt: TGTGCCAGCAGAGTTGCCGGGGAGGGTCCTGGTGGCTACACCTTC

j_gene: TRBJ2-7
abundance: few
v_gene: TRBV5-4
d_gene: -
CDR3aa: CASSWGEFYEQYF
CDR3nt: TGTGCCAGCAGCTGGGGGGAATTCTACGAGCAGTACTTC

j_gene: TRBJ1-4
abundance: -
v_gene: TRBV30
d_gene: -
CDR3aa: CAWDRTGSGELFF
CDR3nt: TGTGCCTGGGACCGAACGGGATCCGGGGAACTGTTTTTT

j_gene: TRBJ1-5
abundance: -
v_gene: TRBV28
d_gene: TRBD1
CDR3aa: CASSRIPEGALNQPQHF
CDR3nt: TGTGCCAGCAGTCGCATACCGGAGGGGGCGCTGAATCAGCCCCAGCATTTT

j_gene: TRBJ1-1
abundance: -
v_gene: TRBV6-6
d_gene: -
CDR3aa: CASSIGQINTEAFF
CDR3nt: TGTGCCAGCAGTATTGGACAGATTAACACTGAAGCTTTCTTT

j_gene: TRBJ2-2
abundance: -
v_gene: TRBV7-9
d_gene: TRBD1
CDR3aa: CASSMDRRNTGELFF
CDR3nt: TGTGCCAGCAGCATGGACAGGAGAAACACCGGGGAGCTGTTTTTT

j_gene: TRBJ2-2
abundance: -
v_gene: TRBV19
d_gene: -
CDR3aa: CASSPGKTNTGELFF
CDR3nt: TGTGCCAGTAGTCCGGGGAAAACGAACACCGGGGAGCTGTTTTTT

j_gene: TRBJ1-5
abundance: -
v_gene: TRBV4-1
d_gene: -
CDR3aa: CASKKGWGDNQPQHF
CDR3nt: TGCGCCAGCAAGAAAGGGTGGGGGGACAATCAGCCCCAGCATTTT

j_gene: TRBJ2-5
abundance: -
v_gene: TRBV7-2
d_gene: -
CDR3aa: CASSPGRSETQYF
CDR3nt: TGTGCCAGCAGCCCGGGGAGGTCAGAGACCCAGTACTTC

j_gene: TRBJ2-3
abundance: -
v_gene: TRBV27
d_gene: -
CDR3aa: CASSLLGPDTQYF
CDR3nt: TGTGCCAGCAGTTTGTTGGGCCCAGATACGCAGTATTTT

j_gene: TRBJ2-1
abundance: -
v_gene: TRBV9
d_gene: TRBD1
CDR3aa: CASSVGTGNRDEQFF
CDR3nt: TGTGCCAGCAGCGTGGGGACAGGTAATAGGGATGAGCAGTTCTTC

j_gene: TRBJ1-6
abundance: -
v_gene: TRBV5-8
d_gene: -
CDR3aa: CASHVRDNSPLHF
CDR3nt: TGTGCCAGCCACGTCCGCGATAATTCACCCCTCCACTTT

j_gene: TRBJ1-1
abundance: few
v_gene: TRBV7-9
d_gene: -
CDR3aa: CSSSSRGGEAFF
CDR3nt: TGTTCCAGCAGCTCTCGCGGAGGGGAAGCTTTCTTT

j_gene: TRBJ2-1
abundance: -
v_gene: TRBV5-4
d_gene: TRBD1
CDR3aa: CASSFGGRGTYNEQFF
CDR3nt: TGTGCCAGCAGCTTTGGTGGCAGGGGGACATACAATGAGCAGTTCTTC

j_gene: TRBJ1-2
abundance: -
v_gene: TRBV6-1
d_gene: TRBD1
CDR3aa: CASSEAGQVIGYTF
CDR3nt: TGTGCCAGCAGTGAAGCGGGACAGGTTATTGGCTACACCTTC